Below, 21 T cell receptor beta chains from the same sample are listed, as sequenced in a study of cytotoxic CD8 clonotypes in ibrutinib-treated CLL. Produced via immunoSEQ multiplex PCR; TCRdb's table is partial and in-frame only. The sample shows 300,000 to 350,000 clones, roughly 79% of them seen only once. The material was PBMCs, obtained before ibrutinib treatment. The receptors were sampled from a human donor with chronic lymphocytic leukemia.

The CDR3 DNA follows: TGTGCCAGCAGTTTAGTGCAGGGGGTGAGCTCCTACGAGCAGTACTTC. As protein: CASSLVQGVSSYEQYF. The chain combines TRBV28 with TRBJ2-7; 7 nucleotides agree with TRBD1. Germline CDR1 reads MDHEN; CDR2 reads SYDVKM. The CDR3 consists of 16 residues. The J segment lost 0 bases and the V segment lost 2 bases, leaving 7 bases of the junction unmatched.

The chain combines TRBV15 with TRBJ2-5, with TRBD2 matching 9 bases. The CDR3 runs 15 residues. CDR1 LNHNV and CDR2 YYDKDF come from the germline V gene (reference sequence). The J segment lost 4 bases and the V segment lost 3 bases, leaving 6 bases of the junction unmatched. CDR3 region: CATSSKTSGLETQYF. The CDR3 DNA follows: TGTGCCACCAGCAGTAAAACTAGCGGGTTAGAGACCCAGTACTTC.

This clone turned up a few times. The V and J genes are TRBV7-2 and TRBJ2-7; D is undetermined. This CDR3 has 14 residues. CDR1 is SGHTA and CDR2 is FQGNSA in the germline V gene. V lost 2 bases, J lost 5 bases, and 13 bases lay in between. CDR3 in amino acids: CASSLSENLDEQYF. CDR3 DNA sequence: TGTGCCAGCAGCTTATCGGAGAACTTGGACGAGCAGTACTTC.

This clone was detected only a few times. This chain links TRBV10-2 with TRBJ2-1; TRBD2 is a possible D gene (5 bases). The V gene's germline CDR1 is WSHSY and CDR2 SAAADI. Trimming shortened V by 3 bases and J by 7 bases, and 7 bases separated the two germline ends. This CDR3 has 12 residues. The CDR3 nucleotides read TGCGCCAGCAGTGAACTAGTGAATGAGCAGTTCTTC. Its translation is CASSELVNEQFF.

Remarks on this clone: Germline is not matched at one junction end, which may reflect a read error. The chain is built from TRBV6-5 and TRBJ1-1; 7 bases are a match to TRBD1. CDR3 length: 15 amino acids. Germline-derived CDR1 and CDR2 are MNHEY and SVGAGI. CDR3 amino acids: CASRYSTGKNTEAFF. The CDR3 bases are TGTGCCAGCAGATACTCGACAGGGAAGAACACTGAAGCTTTCTTT.

The gene calls are TRBV2 and TRBJ2-2; D may be TRBD1 (6 bases). V lost 6 bases and J lost 1, with 15 bases in between. Germline assignment: CDR1 SNHLY and CDR2 FYNNEI. The length of the CDR3 is 16 residues. CDR3 sequence (DNA): TGTGCCAGCAGCCGCCGGGGACACCTGAACACCGGGGAGCTGTTTTTT. It codes for CASSRRGHLNTGELFF. Filled out from reference TRBV2 and TRBJ2-2, the complete variable domain reads EPEVTQTPSHQVTQMGQEVILRCVPISNHLYFYWYRQILGQKVEFLVSFYNNEISEKSEIFDDQFSVERPDGSNFTLKIRSTKLEDSAMYFCASSRRGHLNTGELFFGEGSRLTVL.

The rearrangement joins TRBV6-1 to TRBJ2-7; 8 bases line up with TRBD1. The CDR3 spans 15 residues. Germline-derived CDR1 and CDR2 are MNHNS and SASEGT. The J segment lost 2 bases and the V segment lost 6 bases, leaving 9 bases of the junction unmatched. This CDR3 reads CASRSRQGRAYEQYF. Written as DNA, the CDR3 is TGTGCCAGCAGAAGCCGACAGGGGCGAGCCTACGAGCAGTACTTC.

The chain uses TRBV7-9 and TRBJ1-5; no definite D call. V was cut by 5 bases and J by 9 bases, with 20 bases left in between. There are 15 residues in the CDR3. The germline gives CDR1 SEHNR, CDR2 FQNEAQ (reference sequence). This CDR3 reads CASSPTGGLGSPQHF. The CDR3 DNA is TGTGCCAGCAGCCCCACGGGAGGGCTGGGTTCGCCCCAGCATTTT.

The CDR3 nucleotides read TGCGCCAGCAGCCAAGATGGACAGGGGGCAAATGGCTACACCTTC. It encodes CASSQDGQGANGYTF. V usage is TRBV4-3 and J usage is TRBJ1-2, with 11 bases aligning to TRBD1. Germline V gives CDR1 LGHNA, CDR2 YSLEER. This CDR3 comprises 15 residues. The trim removed 0 bases at V and 6 bases at J, leaving 3 bases unmatched.

J is TRBJ2-1 and V is TRBV29-1; D gene uncertain. Per the germline V gene, CDR1 is SQVTM and CDR2 is ANQGSEA. This CDR3 spans 14 amino acids. V was trimmed by 7 bases and J by 2 bases, leaving 15 bases between them. CDR3 nucleotides: TGCAGCGCTCCGGTAGAATGGCCCTACAATGAGCAGTTCTTC. Translation gives CSAPVEWPYNEQFF.

Only a few counts were recorded for this clone. CDR3 sequence (DNA): TGTGCCAGCAGTCGCACAGGGGTGAGGGGTGGCTACACCTTC. Translating gives CASSRTGVRGGYTF. The V gene is TRBV25-1, the J gene TRBJ1-2; 7 nucleotides agree with TRBD1. This CDR3 has 14 residues. Germline-derived CDR1 and CDR2 are MGHDK and SYGVNS. V trimming: 5 bases; J trimming: 7 bases; junction bases outside the gene matches: 10.

The chain links TRBV12-5 to TRBJ2-7; 9 positions agree with TRBD2. This CDR3 region has 18 residues. V was clipped by 4 bases and J by 2 bases; unmatched bases: 15. Germline assignment: CDR1 LGHNT and CDR2 FRNRAP. The CDR3 DNA reads TGTGCTAGTGGTTCACGAGACGGAAGCGGGAGGCCAACCTACGAGCAGTACTTC. Translating it yields CASGSRDGSGRPTYEQYF.

DNA for the CDR3: TGTGCCAGCAGCTTAGTGTTTGTCGGACAGGGCTCTAACTATGGCTACACCTTC. This gives the protein CASSLVFVGQGSNYGYTF. The chain employs TRBV7-2 and TRBJ1-2; TRBD1 matches 8 bases. V lost 1 base to trimming and J lost 0 bases; unmatched junction nucleotides: 10. The CDR3 spans 18 residues. Germline values: CDR1 SGHTA, CDR2 FQGNSA.

Written as DNA, the CDR3 is TGTGCCACCAGCAGCCCTCAATTAGACGAATACCCGAACACCGGGGAGCTGTTTTTT. Encoded protein: CATSSPQLDEYPNTGELFF. The chain links TRBV15 to TRBJ2-2, with D uncertain. Trimming took 3 bases from V and 0 from J, leaving 20 bases between them. CDR3 size: 19 residues. Germline loops: CDR1 LNHNV, CDR2 YYDKDF (reference sequence). The variable domain in full, with the rest retrieved from reference TRBV15 and TRBJ2-2, is DAMVIQNPRYQVTQFGKPVTLSCSQTLNHNVMYWYQQKSSQAPKLLFHYYDKDFNNEADTPDNFQSRRPNTSFCFLDIRSPGLGDTAMYLCATSSPQLDEYPNTGELFFGEGSRLTVL.

This clone was counted a single time. The chain carries TRBV5-6 and TRBJ1-5, with D possibly matching TRBD1 (5 bases). Germline assignment: CDR1 SGHDT and CDR2 YYEEEE. With 2 bases removed from V and 4 bases from J, the gap between germline ends came to 13 bases. This CDR3 is 15 amino acids long. CDR3 amino acids: CASSFGQGVNQPQHF. The CDR3 bases are TGTGCCAGCAGCTTTGGGCAGGGCGTAAATCAGCCCCAGCATTTT.

The genes are TRBV5-1 and TRBJ2-4; TRBD1 matches at 7 bases. The CDR3 sequence is 15 residues long. Germline V gene data show CDR1 as SGHRS and CDR2 as YFSETQ. J was trimmed by 6 bases and V by 7 bases; bases with no gene match: 13. The CDR3 loop reads CASSAQGSLGNIQYF. In nucleotides, the CDR3 is TGCGCCAGCTCGGCACAGGGGTCTCTAGGAAACATTCAGTACTTC.

In its sample, this clone was seen a few times. The chain's CDR3 is CASSPGTVATNEKLFF. Here the CDR3 DNA reads TGTGCCAGCAGTCCGGGGACAGTTGCAACTAATGAAAAACTGTTTTTT. The rearrangement uses TRBV28 and TRBJ1-4; 7 bases align to TRBD1. The CDR3 has 16 amino acids. Germline-derived CDR1 and CDR2 are MDHEN and SYDVKM. The V segment lost 5 bases and the J segment 0 bases; nucleotides outside the gene matches: 6.

The chain has TRBV30 and TRBJ1-5, with unresolved D. V lost 7 bases, J lost 7 bases, and 14 bases lay in between. From germline, CDR1 is GTSNPN and CDR2 SVGIG (reference sequence). This CDR3 has 12 residues. This CDR3 reads CAYTENGQPQHF. Written as DNA, the CDR3 is TGTGCCTACACAGAGAATGGGCAGCCCCAGCATTTT.

The DNA of the CDR3 is TGTGCCAGTACAATAAACAGGGCCTACAATGAGCAGTTCTTC. Its protein product is CASTINRAYNEQFF. V and J are TRBV27 and TRBJ2-1, with D possibly being TRBD1 (6 bases). Trimming removed 9 bases at V and 2 bases at J, with 14 bases between. CDR1 MNHEY and CDR2 SMNVEV come from the germline V gene (reference sequence). CDR3 length: 14 residues.

V gene TRBV9 combines with J gene TRBJ2-1; D is unclear. Germline lookup yields CDR1 SGDLS and CDR2 YYNGEE. CDR3 length: 17 amino acids. Trimming took 0 bases from V and 1 from J, leaving 14 bases between them. CDR3 nucleotides: TGTGCCAGCAGCGTAGGGTCGGTCGGCGGTTCCTACAATGAGCAGTTCTTC. As protein: CASSVGSVGGSYNEQFF.

The chain is built from TRBV2 and TRBJ2-7, with 8 bases that match TRBD2. Germline V CDR1 and CDR2: SNHLY, FYNNEI. This CDR3 comprises 16 residues. J gave up 3 bases and V 8 bases, and 15 bases lay outside the gene matches. The CDR3 DNA reads as TGTGCCAGCCGGGGGCGGCTTTTACTAGCGGACTACGAGCAGTACTTC. Its protein product is CASRGRLLLADYEQYF.